This TCR beta chain was found in a study of blood T cell repertoires in COVID-19. Overall study: T cells, B-cell-depleted T cells, or PBMCs provided the cDNA or gDNA that served as material.

This CDR3 contains 13 residues. J gave up 7 bases and V 3 bases, and 0 bases lay outside the gene matches. Assay: immunoSEQ multiplex PCR; the TCRdb copy retains only in-frame clones and omits some. The sample lists hundreds of thousands of clones, over 75% occurring once. This sequence joins TRBV12-3 or TRBV12-4 and TRBJ2-1; 10 bases are shared with TRBD2. The sample consisted of peripheral blood. The sequence derives from an elderly man with acute or convalescent COVID-19. CDR3 sequence (DNA): TGTGCCAGCAGTTTGACTAGCGGGAATGAGCAGTTCTTC. Protein sequence: CASSLTSGNEQFF.